These 9 T cell receptor beta chains were sequenced from one sample in a study of OX40 agonist ivuxolimab in advanced cancers. The method was immunoSEQ multiplex PCR; TCRdb's version includes in-frame clones alone and lacks a portion of them. Of around 25,000 clones in the sample, 65% to 90% were seen once. This sample comprised CD4+ or CD8+ T cells sorted from blood, obtained in a trial of the OX40 agonist ivuxolimab. These TCRs come from an adult with an advanced solid tumor such as melanoma, head and neck, liver or kidney cancer.

Only a few counts were recorded for this clone. This chain links TRBV7-9 with TRBJ2-3; a weak D match, TRBD2 (6 bases). V lost 2 bases, J lost 2 bases, and 14 bases lay in between. The CDR3 extends over 16 amino acids. Germline loops: CDR1 SEHNR, CDR2 FQNEAQ (reference sequence). CDR3 loop: CASSLIRERYTDTQYF. The CDR3 region has the DNA TGTGCCAGCAGCTTAATCCGGGAGAGATACACAGATACGCAGTATTTT.

This clone was detected only once. The J gene is TRBJ1-2, the V gene TRBV9, with TRBD1 as a possible D gene (5 bases). Trimming stripped 2 bases from V and 7 bases from J, with 18 bases between. Germline loops: CDR1 SGDLS, CDR2 YYNGEE. This CDR3 is built from 15 residues. In DNA form, the CDR3 reads TGTGCCAGCAGCGTCGGGACGGCCGATCCGGCTGGCTACACCTTC. Protein sequence: CASSVGTADPAGYTF.

This clone was detected a few times. V is TRBV29-1 and J is TRBJ1-2; TRBD1 matches at 8 bases. With 6 bases clipped from V and 3 bases from J, the junction kept 12 bases outside the gene matches. Germline CDR1 SQVTM, CDR2 ANQGSEA. CDR3 length: 15 residues. The CDR3 here is CSVPTGTGGYYGYTF. CDR3 sequence (DNA): TGCAGCGTCCCGACCGGGACAGGAGGATACTATGGCTACACCTTC.

The rearrangement links TRBV7-8 to TRBJ2-7; 9 nucleotides agree with TRBD2. The CDR3 extends over 15 amino acids. J lost 0 bases, V lost 3 bases, and 3 bases had no gene match. From germline, CDR1 is SGHVS and CDR2 FQNEAQ. CDR3 protein: CASSFGTSSSYEQYF. The CDR3, as DNA: TGTGCCAGCAGCTTCGGGACTAGCTCCTCCTACGAGCAGTACTTC.

The gene calls are TRBV27 and TRBJ2-7; the D gene could be TRBD1 or TRBD2 (5 bases each). The CDR3 consists of 16 residues. Trimming left V 0 bases short and J 2 bases short, with 14 bases between. The germline gives CDR1 MNHEY, CDR2 SMNVEV (reference sequence). This CDR3 reads CASSLSWGRTTYEQYF. As DNA, the CDR3 is TGTGCCAGCAGTTTATCGTGGGGGAGAACCACCTACGAGCAGTACTTC.

This sequence joins TRBV4-1 and TRBJ1-3; D unresolved. The V and J ends lost 0 bases and 9 bases respectively, with 15 bases between them. The CDR3 is 15 amino acids. Germline V gene lookup returns CDR1 MGHRA and CDR2 YSYEKL. The CDR3 here is CASSQDIYERGTIYF. The CDR3 DNA follows: TGCGCCAGCAGCCAAGACATTTATGAGAGAGGCACCATATATTTT.

This clone was observed once. This rearrangement joins TRBV27 to TRBJ2-2; D gene unclear. Germline V gene sequence: CDR1 MNHEY, CDR2 SMNVEV (reference sequence). V gave up 5 bases and J gave up 5 bases, with 18 bases separating them. The CDR3 is made up of 16 amino acids. The CDR3: CASSPSRWGGTGELFF. DNA for the CDR3: TGTGCCAGCAGTCCCTCCAGGTGGGGTGGAACCGGGGAGCTGTTTTTT.

This clone appeared once. V and J are TRBV4-1 and TRBJ2-7; no firm D call. The CDR3 has 14 amino acids. With 4 bases removed from V and 2 bases from J, the gap between germline ends came to 12 bases. Germline V lookup: CDR1 MGHRA, CDR2 YSYEKL. This chain's CDR3 is CASSPREVTYEQYF. The CDR3 DNA reads as TGCGCCAGCAGCCCGAGAGAGGTTACCTACGAGCAGTACTTC.

This clone came up a few times. The chain couples TRBV7-9 to TRBJ2-7; no clear D. V was clipped by 5 bases and J by 0 bases, with 8 bases between them. Germline assignment: CDR1 SEHNR and CDR2 FQNEAQ (reference sequence). This CDR3 is built from 13 residues. The CDR3 loop is CASSQYSSYEQYF. CDR3 nucleotide sequence: TGTGCCAGCAGCCAATATAGCTCCTACGAGCAGTACTTC.